One and the same sample provided the 15 T cell receptor beta chains below, sequenced in a study of T cells after yellow fever vaccination. TCRdb reprocessed the 5' RACE reads via MiXCR and lists one record per CDR3 protein. In the table there are more than 450,000 distinct CDR3 sequences, less than 25% of which are singletons. This specimen was PBMCs, taken 21 days after the first yellow fever vaccination. These receptors came from a man aged 18 to 29 who received the YFV17D yellow fever vaccine.

The chain combines TRBV5-6 with TRBJ2-7, with TRBD1 matching over 7 bases. The CDR3 sequence is 14 residues long. Germline V gene data show CDR1 as SGHDT and CDR2 as YYEEEE. The CDR3 sequence: CVSRRSGQQYEQYV. CDR3 DNA sequence: TGTGTCAGCAGGCGTTCGGGACAGCAATACGAGCAGTACGTC.

This clonotype was counted between two and nine times. The chain employs TRBV12-3 or TRBV12-4 and TRBJ2-5, with no clear D. Trimming left V 4 bases short and J 1 base short, with 10 bases between. This CDR3 comprises 14 residues. The CDR3 bases are TGTGCCAGCAGTTATAACAGCTTCCAAGAGACCCAGTACTTC. This sequence encodes CASSYNSFQETQYF.

This clonotype was counted only a few times. This chain joins TRBV2 and TRBJ2-3; TRBD2 agrees at 11 bases. The CDR3 totals 15 residues. CDR1 SNHLY and CDR2 FYNNEI come from the germline V gene. With V trimmed by 5 bases and J by 2 bases, 3 bases remained unmatched. The chain's CDR3 is CASSRLAGPTDTQYF. For the CDR3, the DNA is TGTGCCAGCAGTCGACTAGCGGGGCCCACAGATACGCAGTATTTT.

This clonotype was counted between two and nine times. The chain is built from TRBV7-2 and TRBJ1-2; tentatively, D is TRBD1 (5 bases). Trimming removed 5 bases from V and 7 bases from J, with 17 bases in between. Germline CDR1 SGHTA, CDR2 FQGNSA. CDR3 length equals 14 residues. CDR3 nucleotides: TGTGCCAGCAGCATTACCCGGGACCCGGGTGGCTACACCTTC. This encodes CASSITRDPGGYTF.

The CDR3 sequence is CSAGLAGGPNTGELFF. DNA for the CDR3: TGCAGTGCTGGACTAGCGGGGGGGCCGAACACCGGGGAGCTGTTTTTT. V usage is TRBV20-1 and J usage is TRBJ2-2; 15 bases align to TRBD2. The trim removed 5 bases at V and 0 bases at J, leaving 1 base unmatched. In germline, CDR1 is DFQATT, CDR2 SNEGSKA (reference sequence). The CDR3 covers 16 residues.

This clonotype has at least ten counts. The rearrangement uses TRBV12-3 or TRBV12-4 and TRBJ2-7; 7 positions agree with TRBD1. This CDR3 has 14 residues. The trim removed 6 bases at V and 2 bases at J, leaving 7 bases unmatched. In nucleotides, the CDR3 is TGTGCCAGCAGACCCGGGACAGCGACCTACGAGCAGTACTTC. This encodes CASRPGTATYEQYF.

The genes are TRBV20-1 and TRBJ2-7; 7 bases align to TRBD2. The J segment lost 7 bases and the V segment lost 0 bases, leaving 6 bases of the junction unmatched. Looked up from germline, CDR1 is DFQATT and CDR2 is SNEGSKA (reference sequence). The CDR3 sequence is 13 residues long. CDR3 residues: CSARDVTGGEQYF. In nucleotides, the CDR3 is TGCAGTGCTAGAGACGTGACGGGGGGTGAGCAGTACTTC.

This clonotype was recorded a few times. The chain recombines TRBV19 with TRBJ2-7; tentatively, D is TRBD1 (6 bases). Germline CDR1 reads LNHDA; CDR2 reads SQIVND (reference sequence). This CDR3 spans 15 amino acids. V lost 9 bases to trimming and J lost 1 base, with 19 bases between them. The CDR3 DNA is TGTGCCAGGACTTTGGACAGCCCGACGTCCTACGAGCAGTACGTC. Translating it yields CARTLDSPTSYEQYV.

There are a few counts of this clonotype. V and J are TRBV28 and TRBJ2-3; 10 bases match TRBD2. The germline V gene encodes CDR1 MDHEN and CDR2 SYDVKM. This CDR3 is built from 14 residues. The ends lost 8 bases at V and 3 bases at J; junction bases unmatched: 5. The chain's CDR3 is CASHGLAVTDTQYF. The CDR3 region has the DNA TGTGCCAGCCACGGACTAGCGGTGACAGATACGCAGTATTTT.

This sequence joins TRBV24-1 and TRBJ1-1, with TRBD1 matching 9 bases. This CDR3 has 14 amino acids. The junction had 10 bases not matched to a gene; V was cut back by 7 bases and J by 8 bases. Germline CDR1 is KGHDR and CDR2 is SFDVKD. The CDR3 sequence: CATSSGTGWDEAFF. CDR3 sequence (DNA): TGTGCCACCAGCTCCGGGACAGGGTGGGACGAAGCTTTCTTT.

In this sample, this clonotype turned up a few times. The genes are TRBV18 and TRBJ2-7, with 8 bases aligning to TRBD1. The V segment lost 2 bases and the J segment 4 bases; nucleotides outside the gene matches: 10. CDR1 and CDR2 (germline): KGHSH, LQKENI. The CDR3 spans 16 residues. CDR3 in DNA: TGTGCCAGCTCACCAGCAGGGGGCAATTTGCGATACGAGCAGTACTTC. Protein product: CASSPAGGNLRYEQYF.

The chain joins TRBV5-6 to TRBJ1-1, with a possible D match to TRBD1 (6 bases). Germline V lookup: CDR1 SGHDT, CDR2 YYEEEE. The CDR3 length is 15 residues. The germline V and J ends were trimmed by 3 bases and 3 bases, with 15 bases remaining between them. CDR3 sequence (DNA): TGTGCCAGCAGCTCATTGGTGAACAGGGACACTGAAGCTTTCTTT. Amino acid sequence: CASSSLVNRDTEAFF.

The chain has TRBV5-1 and TRBJ1-1; 11 positions agree with TRBD1. V was clipped by 0 bases and J by 8 bases; unmatched bases: 3. Germline-derived CDR1 and CDR2 are SGHRS and YFSETQ. The CDR3 contains 14 residues. CDR3 protein: CASSLGTGGLEAFF. CDR3 bases: TGCGCCAGCAGCTTGGGGACAGGGGGCTTGGAAGCTTTCTTT.

This clonotype was picked up many times. The chain joins TRBV4-1 to TRBJ2-3; D is unclear. Germline CDR1 MGHRA, CDR2 YSYEKL. V lost 5 bases and J lost 4, with 19 bases in between. This CDR3 comprises 16 residues. CDR3 sequence (DNA): TGCGCCAGCAGCGGAGACGGGTTCAGAGAGGCAGATACGCAGTATTTT. Amino acid sequence: CASSGDGFREADTQYF.

This clonotype has more than one count but fewer than ten. V is TRBV28 and J is TRBJ2-1, with D possibly being TRBD1 or TRBD2 (5 bases each). Trimming stripped 6 bases from V and 4 bases from J, with 16 bases between. The germline V gene encodes CDR1 MDHEN and CDR2 SYDVKM. This CDR3 comprises 15 residues. CDR3 nucleotides: TGTGCCAGCAGCCAGGACCCGGGGCGTTACAATGAGCAGTTCTTC. Its protein product is CASSQDPGRYNEQFF.